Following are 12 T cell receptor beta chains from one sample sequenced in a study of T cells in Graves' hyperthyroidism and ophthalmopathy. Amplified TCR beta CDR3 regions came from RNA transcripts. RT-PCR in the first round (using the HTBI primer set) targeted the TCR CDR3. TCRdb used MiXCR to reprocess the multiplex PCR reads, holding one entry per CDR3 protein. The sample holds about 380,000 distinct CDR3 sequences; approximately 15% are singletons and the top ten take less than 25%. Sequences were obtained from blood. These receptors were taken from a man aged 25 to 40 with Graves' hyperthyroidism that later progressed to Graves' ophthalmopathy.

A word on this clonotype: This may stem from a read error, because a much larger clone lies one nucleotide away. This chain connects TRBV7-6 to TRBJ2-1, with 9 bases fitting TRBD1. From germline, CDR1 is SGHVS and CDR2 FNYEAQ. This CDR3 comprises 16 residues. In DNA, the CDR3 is TGTGCCAACAGCTTAATCGGGACAGGGAGGCACAATGAGCAGTTCTTC. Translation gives CANSLIGTGRHNEQFF.

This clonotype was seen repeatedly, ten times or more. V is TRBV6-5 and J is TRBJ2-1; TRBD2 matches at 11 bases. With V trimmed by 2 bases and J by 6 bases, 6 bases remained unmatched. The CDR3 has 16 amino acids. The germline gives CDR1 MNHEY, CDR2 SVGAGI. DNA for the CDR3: TGTGCCAGCAGTTACCCCGGGACTAGCGGTCTCAATGAGCAGTTCTTC. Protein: CASSYPGTSGLNEQFF.

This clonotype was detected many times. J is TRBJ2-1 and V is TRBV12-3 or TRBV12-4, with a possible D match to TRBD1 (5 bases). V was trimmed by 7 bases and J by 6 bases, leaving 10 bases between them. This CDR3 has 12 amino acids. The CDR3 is CASKSQGNEQFF. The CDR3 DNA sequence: TGTGCCAGCAAATCGCAGGGCAATGAGCAGTTCTTC.

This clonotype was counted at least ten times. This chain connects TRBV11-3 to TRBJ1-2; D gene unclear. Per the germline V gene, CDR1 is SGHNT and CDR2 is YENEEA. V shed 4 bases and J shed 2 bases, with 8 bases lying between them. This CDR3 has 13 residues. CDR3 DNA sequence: TGTGCCAGCAGCTCCCGCGAGAACTATGGCTACACCTTC. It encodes CASSSRENYGYTF.

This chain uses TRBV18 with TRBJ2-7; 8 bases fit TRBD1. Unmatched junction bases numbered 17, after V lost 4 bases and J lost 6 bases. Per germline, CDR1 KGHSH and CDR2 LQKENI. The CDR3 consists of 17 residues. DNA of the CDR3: TGTGCCAGCTCACGAATGGGTTCGATGACAGGGGCCTCCGAGCAGTACTTC. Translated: CASSRMGSMTGASEQYF.

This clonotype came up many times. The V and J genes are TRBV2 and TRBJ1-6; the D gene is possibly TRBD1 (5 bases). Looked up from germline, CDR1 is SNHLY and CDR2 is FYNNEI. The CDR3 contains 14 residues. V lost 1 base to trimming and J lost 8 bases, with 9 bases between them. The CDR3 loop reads CASSEGGADSPLHF. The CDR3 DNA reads TGTGCCAGCAGTGAAGGAGGGGCGGATTCACCCCTCCACTTT.

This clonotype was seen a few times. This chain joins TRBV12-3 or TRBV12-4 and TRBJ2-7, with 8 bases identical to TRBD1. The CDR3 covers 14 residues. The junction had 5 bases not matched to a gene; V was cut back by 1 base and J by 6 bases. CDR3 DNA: TGTGCCAGCAGTTTAGGGCAGGGGGCGTCCGAGCAGTACTTC. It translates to CASSLGQGASEQYF.

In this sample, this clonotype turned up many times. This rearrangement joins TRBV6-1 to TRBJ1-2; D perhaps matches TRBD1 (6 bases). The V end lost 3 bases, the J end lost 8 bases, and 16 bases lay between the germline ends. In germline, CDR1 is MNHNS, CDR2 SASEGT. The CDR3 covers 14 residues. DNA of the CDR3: TGTGCCAGCAGTGAGCTACAGGGAATAAGGGGCTACACCTTC. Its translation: CASSELQGIRGYTF.

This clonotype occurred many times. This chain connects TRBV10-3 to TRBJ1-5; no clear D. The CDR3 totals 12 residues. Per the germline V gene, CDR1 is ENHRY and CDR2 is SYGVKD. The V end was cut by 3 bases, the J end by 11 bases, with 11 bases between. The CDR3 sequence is CAISDVGWAQHF. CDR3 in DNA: TGTGCCATCAGTGATGTCGGATGGGCCCAGCATTTT.

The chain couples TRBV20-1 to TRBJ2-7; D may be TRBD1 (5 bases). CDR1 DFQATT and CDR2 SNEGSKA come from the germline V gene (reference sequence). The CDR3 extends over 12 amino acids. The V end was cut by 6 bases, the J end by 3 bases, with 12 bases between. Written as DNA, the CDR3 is TGCAGTGCAACCCGGACACACTACGAGCAGTACTTC. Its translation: CSATRTHYEQYF.

The chain's CDR3 is CASSGGGPYNEQFF. The CDR3, as DNA: TGTGCCAGCTCGGGCGGGGGACCCTACAATGAGCAGTTCTTC. The chain combines TRBV12-3 or TRBV12-4 with TRBJ2-1; 7 nucleotides align to TRBD2. The CDR3 extends over 14 amino acids. V lost 8 bases, J lost 2 bases, and 6 bases stayed unmatched.

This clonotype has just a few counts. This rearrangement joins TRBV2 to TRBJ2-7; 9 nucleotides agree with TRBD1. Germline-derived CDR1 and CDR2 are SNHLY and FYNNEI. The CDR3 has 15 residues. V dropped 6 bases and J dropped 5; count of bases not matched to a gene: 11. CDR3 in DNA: TGTGCCAGCAGCCACAACAGGGGGCCGTCCGACGAGCAGTACTTC. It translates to CASSHNRGPSDEQYF.